This TCR beta chain emerged from a study of CD8+ T cells in alopecia areata. At the level of the study: Spontaneously alopecic C3H/HeJ graft donors, roughly 6-12 months old, gave skin to approximately 6-10-week-old female C3H/HeJ mice.

Remarks on this clone: A clone one base away is much larger, so this may be a read error. The gene names here belong to mouse. The read terminates 4 residues before the CDR3 end, so the remaining end is supplied by the germline J gene.

Sequencing relied on a cDNA template that was reverse transcribed from extracted RNA. Repertoires were generated with immunoSEQ multiplex PCR, while TCRdb's copy carries only in-frame clones and drops some. The sample holds approximately 280,000 clones, and no clone turns up only once. After pooling, cutaneous lymph node cells were sorted with CD4, CD8alpha, NKG2D, NKG2ACE and other markers. The J segment lost 0 bases and the V segment lost 4 bases, leaving 2 bases of the junction unmatched. The CDR3 totals 14 residues. CDR1 and CDR2 from the germline V gene are LGHNA and YNLKQL (reference sequence).

This TCR came from a C3H/HeJ mouse with alopecia areata. MHC haplotype here: H2-k. The chain carries TRBV5 and TRBJ1-2; 7 positions agree with TRBD1. Specimen: CD4+ T cells sorted from a lymph node. The CDR3 reads CASSRDSANSDYTF. Partial CDR3 DNA: TGTGCCAGCAGCCGGGACAGTGCAAACTCC.